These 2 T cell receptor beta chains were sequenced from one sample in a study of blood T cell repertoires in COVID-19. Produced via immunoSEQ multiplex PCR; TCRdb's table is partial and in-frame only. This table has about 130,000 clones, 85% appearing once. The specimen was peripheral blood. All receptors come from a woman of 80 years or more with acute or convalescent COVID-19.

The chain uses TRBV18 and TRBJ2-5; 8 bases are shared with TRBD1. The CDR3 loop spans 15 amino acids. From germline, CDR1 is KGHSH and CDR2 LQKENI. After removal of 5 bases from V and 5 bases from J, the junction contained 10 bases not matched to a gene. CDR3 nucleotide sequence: TGTGCCAGCTCAACTCCCGGGACAGGCTCCGAGACCCAGTACTTC. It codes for CASSTPGTGSETQYF.

The CDR3 sequence is CASRRDPTGVNYGYTF. The CDR3, as DNA: TGTGCCAGCCGACGAGATCCGACAGGGGTTAACTATGGCTACACCTTC. This rearrangement joins TRBV5-6 to TRBJ1-2; TRBD1 matches 8 bases. Trimming removed 7 bases from V and 1 base from J; junction bases left unmatched: 12. Germline assignment: CDR1 SGHDT and CDR2 YYEEEE. CDR3 length: 16 residues.